These T cell receptor beta chains were read from a single sample in a study of cytomegalovirus exposure and HLA in healthy donors. Measured with immunoSEQ multiplex PCR; TCRdb has only the in-frame clones, and not every one. The data hold hundreds of thousands of clones, with roughly 88% observed a single time. Sequences were obtained from PBMCs. The receptors shown here come from a boy aged 2 to 9 in good health and CMV-seronegative. The CDR3 runs from the conserved cysteine through the conserved F or W. A D gene is named only where the DNA matches it firmly. Expanded clones are given a class, and other clones once, few, many or no size at all.

V	J	D	size	CDR3	DNA
TRBV7-9	TRBJ2-2	NA	NA	CASSLGRNTGELFF	TGTGCCAGCAGCTTGGGCAGGAACACCGGGGAGCTGTTTTTT
TRBV7-6	TRBJ1-2	NA	NA	CASSPGGGRVTYGYTF	TGTGCCAGCAGCCCCGGGGGAGGGAGGGTTACCTATGGCTACACCTTC
TRBV30	TRBJ1-2	TRBD1	NA	CAWSLLTGADGYTF	TGTGCCTGGAGTCTTCTGACAGGGGCAGATGGCTACACCTTC
TRBV19	TRBJ2-2	TRBD1	once	CASSGGQARAGELFF	TGTGCCAGTAGTGGTGGACAGGCCCGTGCTGGGGAGCTGTTTTTT
TRBV10-3	TRBJ2-5	NA	NA	CAISEPGQPEETQYF	TGTGCCATCAGTGAGCCGGGACAACCCGAGGAGACCCAGTACTTC
TRBV5-4	TRBJ1-1	TRBD1	few	CASSLQDRMNTEAFF	TGTGCCAGCAGCTTGCAGGACAGGATGAACACTGAAGCTTTCTTT
TRBV13	TRBJ1-2	NA	NA	CASRGEFYGYTF	TGTGCCAGCAGGGGAGAATTCTATGGCTACACCTTC
TRBV11-1	TRBJ2-3	NA	NA	CASSLGVGDDQPQYF	TGTGCCAGCAGCTTAGGTGTCGGGGATGATCAGCCCCAGTATTTT
TRBV6-5	TRBJ1-4	NA	NA	CASSYSGGGGVGKLFF	TGTGCCAGCAGTTACTCGGGGGGAGGGGGAGTTGGAAAACTGTTTTTT
TRBV19	TRBJ2-2	NA	NA	CASSIPGRGTGELFF	TGTGCCAGTAGTATTCCCGGACGCGGGACCGGGGAGCTGTTTTTT